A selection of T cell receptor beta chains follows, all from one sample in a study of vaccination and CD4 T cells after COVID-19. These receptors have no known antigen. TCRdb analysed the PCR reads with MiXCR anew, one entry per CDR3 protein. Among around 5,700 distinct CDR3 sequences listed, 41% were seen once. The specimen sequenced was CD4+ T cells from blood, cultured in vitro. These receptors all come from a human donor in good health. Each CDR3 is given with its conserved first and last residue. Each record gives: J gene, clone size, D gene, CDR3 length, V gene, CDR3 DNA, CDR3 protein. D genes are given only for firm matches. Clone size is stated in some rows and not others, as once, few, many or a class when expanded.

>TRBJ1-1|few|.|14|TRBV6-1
TGTGCCAGTGGGGGTTTTGGCGGGAACACTGAAGCTTTCTTT
CASGGFGGNTEAFF
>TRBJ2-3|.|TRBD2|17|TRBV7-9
TGTGCCAGCAGCACCGGGACTAGCAGGGGCCCCACAGATACGCAGTATTTT
CASSTGTSRGPTDTQYF
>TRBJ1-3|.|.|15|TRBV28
TGTGCCAGCAGTTTTCAAGACCGCTCTGGAAACACCATATATTTT
CASSFQDRSGNTIYF
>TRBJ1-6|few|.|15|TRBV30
TGTGCCTGGAGTCCATACACGGGCGGGGATTCACCCCTCCACTTT
CAWSPYTGGDSPLHF
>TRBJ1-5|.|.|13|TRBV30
TGTGCCTGGAGTCAAGGCCCGGATCAGCCCCAGCATTTT
CAWSQGPDQPQHF
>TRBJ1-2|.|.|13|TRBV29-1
TGCAGGCTTAAGAAAGGGCGAATATCTGGCTACACCTTC
CRLKKGRISGYTF
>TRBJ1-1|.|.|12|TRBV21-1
TGTGCCAGCAGCAGAGGGGTTTCGGAAGCTTTCTTT
CASSRGVSEAFF
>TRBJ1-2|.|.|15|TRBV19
TGTGCCAGTAGTATAATAGGAGGGACGGGATATGGCTACACCTTC
CASSIIGGTGYGYTF
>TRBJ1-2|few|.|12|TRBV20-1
TGCAGTGCTAGGCAGACTAACTATGGCTACACCTTC
CSARQTNYGYTF
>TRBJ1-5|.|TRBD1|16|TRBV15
TGTGCCACCAGCAGAGGAGCAGGGACAGGGTATCAGCCCCAGCATTTT
CATSRGAGTGYQPQHF
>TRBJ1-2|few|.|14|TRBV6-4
TGTGCCAGCAGTCGGGACGGATTTAACTATGGCTACACCTTC
CASSRDGFNYGYTF
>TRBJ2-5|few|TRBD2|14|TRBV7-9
TGTGCCAGCCATCTAGCGGGAGACGGTGAGACCCAGTACTTC
CASHLAGDGETQYF
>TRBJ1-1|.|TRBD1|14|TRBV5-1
TGCGCCAGCAGAAGATGGACAGGGATCACTGAAGCTTTCTTT
CASRRWTGITEAFF
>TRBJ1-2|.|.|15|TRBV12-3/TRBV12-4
TGTGCCAGCAAACCTACAGGATCCCAAAACTATGGCTACACCTTC
CASKPTGSQNYGYTF
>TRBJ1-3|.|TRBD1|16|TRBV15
TGTGCCACCAGCAGAGATCGGACAGGGGGTTTTCCCACCATATATTTT
CATSRDRTGGFPTIYF
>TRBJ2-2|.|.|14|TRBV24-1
TGTGCCACCAGTGAAGCGGAAAGTGCGGGGGAGCTGTTTTTT
CATSEAESAGELFF
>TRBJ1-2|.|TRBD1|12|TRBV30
TGTGCCTGGACGGACAGGGCGTATGGCTACACCTTC
CAWTDRAYGYTF
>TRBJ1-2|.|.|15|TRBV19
TGTGCCAGTAGTCAACCGGGATGGTCATCGGGAGGCTACACCTTC
CASSQPGWSSGGYTF
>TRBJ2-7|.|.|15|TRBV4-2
TGTGCCAGCAGCGCGCGCCGTGGGAGCGGTTACGAGCAGTACTTC
CASSARRGSGYEQYF
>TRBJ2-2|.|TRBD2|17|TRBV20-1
TGCAGTGCTAGGGACCTGGGACTAGCGGGGGGGTCCGGGGAGCTGTTTTTT
CSARDLGLAGGSGELFF
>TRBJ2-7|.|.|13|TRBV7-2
TGTGCCAGCAGCTTAGGGCAGTTCTACGAGCAGTACTTC
CASSLGQFYEQYF
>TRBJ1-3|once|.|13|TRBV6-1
TGTGCCAGCGATAGGCGCTCTGGAAACACCATATATTTT
CASDRRSGNTIYF
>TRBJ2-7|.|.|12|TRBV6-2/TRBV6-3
TGTGCCAGCAGTTACTTCTCCTACGAGCAGTACTTC
CASSYFSYEQYF
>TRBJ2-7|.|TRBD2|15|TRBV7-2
TGTGCCAGCACCCAGCAGTTGGCGGGGGGCTACGAGCAGTACTTC
CASTQQLAGGYEQYF
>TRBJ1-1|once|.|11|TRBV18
TGTGCCAGCTCACCGAACACTGAAGCTTTCTTT
CASSPNTEAFF
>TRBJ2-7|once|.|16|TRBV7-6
TGTGCCAGCAGCTTAGCCCCAGGGCCGGGGGCGAGCGAGCAGTACTTC
CASSLAPGPGASEQYF
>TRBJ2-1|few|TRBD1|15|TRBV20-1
TGCAGTGCTAGACCAGTGGGGACAGGGGCGAATGAGCAGTTCTTC
CSARPVGTGANEQFF
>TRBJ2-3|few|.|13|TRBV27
TGTGCCAGCAGTTTATATCGCACAGATACGCAGTATTTT
CASSLYRTDTQYF
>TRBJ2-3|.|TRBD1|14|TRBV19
TGTGCCAGTAGTACGGGACAGGTCGCGTATACGCAGTATTTT
CASSTGQVAYTQYF
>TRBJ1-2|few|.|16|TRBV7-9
TGTGCCAGCAGCTTAGTCAGCGGGACAAGCTCCTATGGCTACACCTTC
CASSLVSGTSSYGYTF
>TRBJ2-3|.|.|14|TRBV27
TGTGCCAGCAATAAACGGACGTCGATAGATACGCAGTATTTT
CASNKRTSIDTQYF
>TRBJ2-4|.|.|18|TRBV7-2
TGTGCCAGCAGCCCGGGTAGGGGGGTTAGTGTCCATTGGAACATTCAGTACTTC
CASSPGRGVSVHWNIQYF
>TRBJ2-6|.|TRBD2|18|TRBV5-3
TGTGCCAGAAGCTTGGTTCCTAGCGGGAGCTCTGGGGCCAACGTCCTGACTTTC
CARSLVPSGSSGANVLTF
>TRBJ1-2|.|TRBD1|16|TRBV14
TGTGCCAGCAGCCGAGGGACAGGGGGCGATAACTATGGCTACACCTTC
CASSRGTGGDNYGYTF
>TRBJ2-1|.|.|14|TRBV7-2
TGTGCCAGCAGCTTAGCCGGGGACTACAATGAGCAGTTCTTC
CASSLAGDYNEQFF
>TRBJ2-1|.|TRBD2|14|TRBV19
TGTGCCAGTACCGGGGGGAGAGCTGGAAATGAGCAGTTCTTC
CASTGGRAGNEQFF
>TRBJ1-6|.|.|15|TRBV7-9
TGTGCCAGCAGCTTAGACAGGACCGGGAATTCACCCCTCCACTTT
CASSLDRTGNSPLHF
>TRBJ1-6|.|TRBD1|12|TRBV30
TGTGCCTGGACAGGGGGGGATTCACCCCTCCACTTT
CAWTGGDSPLHF
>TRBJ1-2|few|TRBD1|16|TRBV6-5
TGTGCCAGCAGTTACTCCCGGACAGGGGGGGGTTATGGCTACACCTTC
CASSYSRTGGGYGYTF
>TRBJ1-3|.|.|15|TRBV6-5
TGTGCCAGCAGTTTTAACAGAAACTCTGGAAACACCATATATTTT
CASSFNRNSGNTIYF
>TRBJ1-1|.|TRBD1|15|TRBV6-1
TGTGCCAGCAGTGCCCTGGACAGGGTGAACACTGAAGCTTTCTTT
CASSALDRVNTEAFF
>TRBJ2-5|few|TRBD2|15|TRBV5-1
TGCGCCAGCAGCTTGGCCGCTAGCGGCCAAGAGACCCAGTACTTC
CASSLAASGQETQYF
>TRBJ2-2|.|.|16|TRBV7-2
TGTGCCAGCAGGATAGCCGACTGGGAGAACACCGGGGAGCTGTTTTTT
CASRIADWENTGELFF
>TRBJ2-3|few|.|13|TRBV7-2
TGTGCCAGCAGCTTGGGATTCGCAGATACGCAGTATTTT
CASSLGFADTQYF
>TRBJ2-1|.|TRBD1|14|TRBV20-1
TGCAGTGCTAATGGGGACAGCTTGACCAATGAGCAGTTCTTC
CSANGDSLTNEQFF
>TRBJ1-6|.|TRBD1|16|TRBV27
TGTGCCAGCAGTTTAAGCCCGCAGGGGGGTGCTTCACCCCTCCACTTT
CASSLSPQGGASPLHF
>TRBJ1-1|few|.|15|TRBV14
TGTGCCAGCAGCCTACAAGGAGGGATGGTCACTGAAGCTTTCTTT
CASSLQGGMVTEAFF